The T cell receptor (beta chain) under discussion was sequenced for a study of cytomegalovirus exposure and HLA in healthy donors. About the research overall: The Caucasian-associated ancestry cluster contained 81% of the approximately 390 genotyped donors.

Regarding the study as a whole: Immune exposure was documented only through CMV serostatus. Evidence from a later analysis indicated that most CMV-associated TCR beta chains looked HLA-restricted. Previous analysis showed most TCR beta V segments were productive about 87% or about 30% of the time.

The PCR contained 60 Vbeta and 13 Jbeta primers. Repertoires were generated with immunoSEQ multiplex PCR, while TCRdb's copy carries only in-frame clones and drops some. Of roughly 250,000 clones in the sample, about 83% were seen once. V lost 5 bases to trimming and J lost 5 bases; unmatched junction nucleotides: 9. The CDR3 totals 16 residues. Germline CDR1 is SEHNR and CDR2 is FQNEAQ (reference sequence). With respect to this clone: The antigen remains unidentified.

Sequencing used PBMCs. This TCR came from a woman aged 40-49 years in good health and CMV-seropositive. J is TRBJ2-1 and V is TRBV7-9, with 10 bases fitting TRBD2. In DNA, the CDR3 is TGTGCCAGCAGCCCGATAGCGGGAGGCCCCCACAATGAGCAGTTCTTC. Encoded protein: CASSPIAGGPHNEQFF.